The 19 T cell receptor beta chains in this list originate from one sample, sequenced in a study of beta chain features in type 1 diabetes (dated by TCRdb to 2016 to 2018). Their specific antigens are unknown. To prepare the library, the immunoSEQ multiplex PCR assay was applied. The entire isolated RNA was reverse transcribed using the High Capacity cDNA Reverse Transcription Kit, and thus expressed TCRB transcripts were sequenced. Not all clones reach the TCRdb copy of this immuneACCESS table, which keeps in-frame sequences only. Checked studies attribute under half of the gap to unresolved V genes and leave the rest unexplained. The sample table lists about 280,000 clones, about 15% of them with a count of one. Jointly, the top ten make up about 0.014% of the sample. General study outcomes and caveats: A moderate but significant shortening of TCRB CDR3 length was observed in type 1 diabetes patients in all four CD4+ subsets.

The material sequenced was naive CD4+ T cells from blood. The cell subset or site label of this sample denotes: true naive CD4+ T cells. These receptors were obtained from a man younger than 30 with type 1 diabetes.

CDR3 in DNA: TGTGCCATCAGTGCGGACAGGGGGCGGGATGGCTACACCTTC. Its protein is CAISADRGRDGYTF. The rearrangement links TRBV10-3 to TRBJ1-2; 11 bases map to TRBD1. V trimming: 4 bases; J trimming: 6 bases; junction bases outside the gene matches: 4. Germline CDR1 and CDR2: ENHRY and SYGVKD. The CDR3 spans 14 residues.

The CDR3 DNA sequence: TGTGCCAGCAGCTTGGAGGGGCGGCGCACCGGGGAGCTGTTTTTT. It translates to CASSLEGRRTGELFF. The V gene is TRBV5-6, the J gene TRBJ2-2; D possibly corresponds to TRBD1 (5 bases). The CDR3 loop spans 15 amino acids. Germline V lookup: CDR1 SGHDT, CDR2 YYEEEE. V was trimmed by 0 bases and J by 4 bases, leaving 10 bases between them.

This clone was seen a handful of times. V usage is TRBV28 and J usage is TRBJ2-5; D possibly corresponds to TRBD2 (6 bases). This CDR3 region has 13 residues. Trimming removed 10 bases at V and 9 bases at J, with 21 bases between. CDR1 is MDHEN and CDR2 is SYDVKM in the germline V gene. CDR3 sequence reads: CATTVGGLTAQYF. The CDR3 DNA reads as TGTGCCACCACCGTGGGGGGTCTCACGGCCCAGTACTTC.

This clone was picked up a small number of times. The J gene is TRBJ1-2, the V gene TRBV5-1; TRBD1 aligns across 7 bases. V trimming: 4 bases; J trimming: 8 bases; junction bases outside the gene matches: 11. The CDR3 covers 14 residues. Germline CDR1 SGHRS, CDR2 YFSETQ. CDR3 in amino acids: CASSVRDSLGGYTF. DNA of the CDR3: TGCGCCAGCAGCGTCCGGGACAGCCTAGGGGGCTACACCTTC.

The chain recombines TRBV4-2 with TRBJ1-5; D is possibly TRBD1 (6 bases). The V end was cut by 0 bases, the J end by 6 bases, with 9 bases between. Germline lookup yields CDR1 LGHNA and CDR2 YNFKEQ. This CDR3 is built from 14 residues. The CDR3 is CASSQDKGGQPQHF. The CDR3 DNA sequence: TGTGCCAGCAGCCAAGATAAAGGGGGTCAGCCCCAGCATTTT.

The chain has TRBV6-5 and TRBJ1-5, with 9 nucleotides matching TRBD1. The CDR3 covers 15 residues. V gave up 7 bases and J gave up 6 bases; unmatched junction bases: 10. Germline values: CDR1 MNHEY, CDR2 SVGAGI. CDR3 region: CASKPGQGTGQPQHF. In DNA, the CDR3 is TGTGCCAGCAAGCCGGGACAGGGAACCGGTCAGCCCCAGCATTTT.

V and J are TRBV6-6 and TRBJ2-7, with D possibly being TRBD2 (5 bases). Between the trimmed V and J ends, which lost 0 bases and 5 bases, there was a span of 14 bases. This CDR3 spans 15 amino acids. Germline CDR1 and CDR2: MNHNY and SVGAGI (reference sequence). This CDR3 is CASSYSGRDADEQYF. CDR3 nucleotide sequence: TGTGCCAGCAGTTACTCAGGTCGGGATGCGGACGAGCAGTACTTC.

The V gene is TRBV7-8, the J gene TRBJ2-7; 9 bases map to TRBD1. V lost 0 bases to trimming and J lost 1 base; unmatched junction nucleotides: 4. CDR1 is SGHVS, CDR2 FQNEAQ, per germline. This CDR3 comprises 16 residues. In DNA form, the CDR3 reads TGTGCCAGCAGCTTAGCACGACAGGGGGAATCCTACGAGCAGTACTTC. It specifies CASSLARQGESYEQYF.

A few counts support this clone. The chain carries TRBV4-2 and TRBJ2-5, with D possibly matching TRBD2 (6 bases). Germline CDR1 reads LGHNA; CDR2 reads YNFKEQ. The CDR3 loop spans 14 amino acids. The V end lost 4 bases, the J end lost 3 bases, and 12 bases lay between the germline ends. This CDR3 is CASSPGTGEETQYF. Written as DNA, the CDR3 is TGTGCCAGCAGCCCCGGGACGGGGGAAGAGACCCAGTACTTC.

The chain has TRBV19 and TRBJ1-1; 7 bases are a match to TRBD1. This CDR3 has 15 residues. Germline V gene sequence: CDR1 LNHDA, CDR2 SQIVND (reference sequence). V was pared by 9 bases and J by 1 base, with 11 bases of the junction left unmatched. The CDR3 region has the DNA TGTGCCAGAGGGCCAACGGGACAGTCGAACACTGAAGCTTTCTTT. Residues: CARGPTGQSNTEAFF. Using reference TRBV19 and TRBJ1-1 for the parts outside the CDR3, the full variable domain is DGGITQSPKYLFRKEGQNVTLSCEQNLNHDAMYWYRQDPGQGLRLIYYSQIVNDFQKGDIAEGYSVSREKKESFPLTVTSAQKNPTAFYLCARGPTGQSNTEAFFGQGTRLTVV.

This clone was recorded a few times. This chain uses TRBV15 with TRBJ2-7; TRBD2 might be the D (5 bases). The CDR3 loop spans 14 amino acids. V was shortened by 7 bases and J by 2 bases, with 15 bases between the two germline ends. The germline V gene has CDR1 LNHNV and CDR2 YYDKDF (reference sequence). DNA of the CDR3: TGTGCCACCACCCGAGTCGGGGAAACCTACGAGCAGTACTTC. It codes for CATTRVGETYEQYF.

Remarks on this clone: Other DNA sequences in the sample encode the same CDR3. This chain uses TRBV7-9 with TRBJ1-1; tentatively, D is TRBD1 (6 bases). Germline values: CDR1 SEHNR, CDR2 FQNEAQ (reference sequence). V was pared by 3 bases and J by 0 bases, with 8 bases between. This CDR3 has 14 amino acids. In nucleotides, the CDR3 is TGTGCCAGCAGCTTCCAGGGGCTGAACACTGAAGCTTTCTTT. Amino acids: CASSFQGLNTEAFF.

This clone was seen a handful of times. The chain couples TRBV19 to TRBJ1-1; TRBD1 aligns across 7 bases. Losses at the gene ends were 4 bases for V and 3 bases for J; bases not matched to a gene: 11. CDR1 LNHDA and CDR2 SQIVND come from the germline V gene (reference sequence). This CDR3 has 16 residues. This CDR3 reads CASSNRDSLGYTEAFF. CDR3 DNA sequence: TGTGCCAGTAGTAACCGGGACAGCCTTGGGTACACTGAAGCTTTCTTT.

This clone was observed a few times. V and J are TRBV18 and TRBJ1-4; D remains ambiguous. The germline V and J ends were trimmed by 5 bases and 8 bases, with 12 bases remaining between them. The CDR3 extends over 13 amino acids. Looked up from germline, CDR1 is KGHSH and CDR2 is LQKENI. The CDR3 DNA reads as TGTGCCAGCTCAGGAACGGCGGGGGAAAAACTGTTTTTT. This gives the protein CASSGTAGEKLFF.

The chain combines TRBV6-5 with TRBJ1-1; TRBD1 matches at 7 bases. The CDR3 has 14 amino acids. V shed 6 bases, J shed 0 bases, and the junction held 4 bases outside the gene matches. Germline V gives CDR1 MNHEY, CDR2 SVGAGI. CDR3 in amino acids: CASRRDSLNTEAFF. CDR3 coding DNA: TGTGCCAGCAGAAGGGACAGCTTGAACACTGAAGCTTTCTTT.

There are a few counts of this clone. The chain carries TRBV6-5 and TRBJ2-7, with 9 bases that match TRBD2. CDR1 MNHEY and CDR2 SVGAGI come from the germline V gene. The CDR3 runs to 14 residues. Germline trimming cut 2 bases from V and 6 bases from J; bases unmatched to any gene: 5. In DNA, the CDR3 is TGTGCCAGCAGTTACAGCGGGAGGCAAGGCGAGCAGTACTTC. This gives the protein CASSYSGRQGEQYF.

V gene TRBV18 combines with J gene TRBJ2-7, with a tentative D call TRBD1 (6 bases). V shed 2 bases and J shed 5 bases, with 13 bases lying between them. The CDR3 totals 14 residues. Germline CDR1 reads KGHSH; CDR2 reads LQKENI. The CDR3 nucleotides are TGTGCCAGCTCACCATTGCCAGGGGTCAACGAGCAGTACTTC. Its translation is CASSPLPGVNEQYF.

This clone was observed a handful of times. The chain carries TRBV4-2 and TRBJ2-7; 10 nucleotides line up with TRBD1. Germline-derived CDR1 and CDR2 are LGHNA and YNFKEQ. The CDR3 contains 16 residues. After removal of 3 bases from V and 0 bases from J, the junction contained 5 bases not matched to a gene. CDR3 coding DNA: TGTGCCAGCAGCCACTTCGGGACAGGGGACTCCTACGAGCAGTACTTC. This translates into CASSHFGTGDSYEQYF.

The V gene is TRBV5-1, the J gene TRBJ2-1, with D tentatively TRBD2 (5 bases). The CDR3 extends over 12 amino acids. Trimming took off 5 bases at V and 9 bases at J, with 12 bases between the two ends. The V gene's germline CDR1 is SGHRS and CDR2 YFSETQ. The CDR3 spells CASRLLAGEQFF. For the CDR3, the DNA is TGCGCCAGCAGACTTCTCGCGGGTGAGCAGTTCTTC.